These T cell receptor beta chains were read from a single sample in a study of T cell repertoires in cytomegalovirus infection. For these TCRs, the target antigens are not known. MiXCR, run by TCRdb on the reads, gives a single entry per CDR3 protein. Counted here are 700,000 to 950,000 distinct CDR3 sequences, approximately 32% occurring once; the ten biggest clones make up around 12%. This specimen was cultured CD8+ T cells from PBMCs, taken from culture after CMV antigen stimulation. Receptors were obtained from a human donor in good health (CMV status not recorded). Some clones in this sample may be carry-over from other donors' samples. Both conserved end residues are trimmed from each CDR3.

V	J	CDR3
TRBV6-1	TRBJ1-4	ASSEALLRNEKLF
TRBV27	TRBJ1-1	ASSLYRGFTEAF
TRBV5-1	TRBJ1-2	ATATRQGASYGYT
TRBV6-5	TRBJ1-1	ASSYSSLTGESTEAF
TRBV6-5	TRBJ1-1	ASSYSIPTTEAF
TRBV7-2	TRBJ2-3	ASSFGSRVADTQY
TRBV20-1	TRBJ2-7	SARDWGVLAYEQY
TRBV4-1	TRBJ1-2	ASSQPAVYGYT
TRBV4-1	TRBJ1-6	ASSQKIPGQGSTPLH
TRBV7-9	TRBJ1-2	ASSPGGGIYGYT
TRBV2	TRBJ2-3	ASSLLWPTDTQY
TRBV2	TRBJ2-1	ASSQVSKTEQF
TRBV27	TRBJ2-7	ASSSATGGYEQY
TRBV6-5	TRBJ1-1	ASSYRTVTEAF
TRBV6-5	TRBJ1-2	ASRPPGAEGYT
TRBV9	TRBJ1-1	ASSVAGNANTEAF
TRBV12-3/TRBV12-4	TRBJ2-2	ASSFSGASGGELF
TRBV12-3/TRBV12-4	TRBJ1-1	ASSAWGGGTEAF
TRBV2	TRBJ2-1	ASSDPVTSGAYNEQF
TRBV15	TRBJ2-1	ATSRPSDSNEQF
TRBV12-3/TRBV12-4	TRBJ1-2	ASSPGRPGVYGYT
TRBV2	TRBJ2-1	ASSEGRGGYNEQF
TRBV4-3	TRBJ2-1	ASSQDDSYNEQF
TRBV6-6	TRBJ2-1	ASSSTREVLGSQEQF
TRBV5-6	TRBJ2-5	ASSWDRELGETQY
TRBV7-8	TRBJ2-1	ASSLLGRYNEQF
TRBV7-9	TRBJ2-3	ASGLAGGPGTDTQY
TRBV15	TRBJ2-5	ATGTSGGLEETQY
TRBV3-1	TRBJ1-5	ASSQATYQPQH
TRBV12-3/TRBV12-4	TRBJ1-5	ASSFGRGNQPQH
TRBV7-3	TRBJ1-1	ASSFLTPISAEAF
TRBV27	TRBJ1-5	ASRTSGGTLNQPQH
TRBV6-5	TRBJ1-1	ASSYSNSGNTEAF
TRBV6-5	TRBJ1-2	ASRPHRGGYT
TRBV6-6	TRBJ1-2	ASSPKAGYYYGYT
TRBV6-6	TRBJ2-1	ASCYGQGWDEQF
TRBV12-3/TRBV12-4	TRBJ2-1	ASGGGGASDEQF
TRBV12-3/TRBV12-4	TRBJ1-4	ASSLWETATNEKLF
TRBV6-6	TRBJ1-1	AISYYPDTEAF
TRBV11-2	TRBJ2-1	ASSLEPLGRGGRPEQF
TRBV7-9	TRBJ2-2	ASRTLNRGPDGELF
TRBV5-4	TRBJ2-3	ASSFSGVKTDTQY
TRBV12-3/TRBV12-4	TRBJ2-2	ASSPYLGLGLTLAPYTGELF
TRBV12-3/TRBV12-4	TRBJ1-5	ASLGAGTLGNQPQH
TRBV12-3/TRBV12-4	TRBJ2-1	ASRLKGGYIDEQF
TRBV7-7	TRBJ2-2	ASSSDRPGGELF
TRBV6-6	TRBJ1-3	ASSYRQGEPGNTIY
TRBV9	TRBJ1-2	ASSASVRGRESYGYT
TRBV6-5	TRBJ2-7	ASKASGGTASYEQY
TRBV7-6	TRBJ2-1	ASSLRGDNNEQF
TRBV27	TRBJ1-5	ASSLWGDQPQH
TRBV7-8	TRBJ1-1	ASSSLGAYDRAVNTEAF
TRBV7-9	TRBJ2-3	ASSTTSPGRGRSSTDTQY
TRBV2	TRBJ2-1	ASSGTEDNEQF